The TCR beta chain under discussion was sequenced for a study of T cell repertoires in cytomegalovirus infection. This CDR3 is 14 amino acids long. V shed 1 base and J shed 1 base, with 8 bases lying between them. Looked up from germline, CDR1 is SGHAT and CDR2 is FQDESV (reference sequence). TCRdb passed the reads through MiXCR, listing each CDR3 protein once. This table holds approximately 250,000 distinct CDR3 sequences, roughly 12% found once. The J gene is TRBJ2-7, the V gene TRBV11-1; D not certain. This receptor was taken from a human donor in good health (CMV status not recorded). Some clones in this sample may be carry-over from other donors' samples. Input material: PBMCs. The CDR3 spells CASSLDSISYEQYF. The CDR3 DNA sequence: TGTGCCAGCAGCTTAGACTCCATATCCTACGAGCAGTACTTC.